The 17 T cell receptor beta chains given below trace back to one sample, sequenced in a study of OX40 agonist ivuxolimab in advanced cancers. Library preparation used the immunoSEQ multiplex PCR assay. TCRdb limited this immuneACCESS table to in-frame rearrangements with V and J called. A share of clones is missing; checked studies link under half to unresolved V genes, and the rest is unexplained. The sample contains about 35,000 clones, 92% of them found a single time. The top ten constitute roughly a third of the sample. This sample comprised CD4+ or CD8+ T cells sorted from blood, obtained in a trial of the OX40 agonist ivuxolimab. The receptors stem from an adult with an advanced solid tumor such as melanoma, head and neck, liver or kidney cancer.

The CDR3 region is CASSQDTRTGMNTGELFF. The CDR3 DNA reads as TGCGCCAGCAGCCAAGATACCCGGACAGGGATGAACACCGGGGAGCTGTTTTTT. The chain couples TRBV4-3 to TRBJ2-2; 8 bases agree with TRBD1. Trimming removed 0 bases from V and 1 base from J; junction bases left unmatched: 7. CDR3 length: 18 amino acids. The germline gives CDR1 LGHNA, CDR2 YSLEER.

The V and J genes are TRBV28 and TRBJ2-3; D possibly uses TRBD1 or TRBD2 (6 bases each). V dropped 3 bases and J dropped 5 bases, with 18 bases sitting between them. Per germline, CDR1 MDHEN and CDR2 SYDVKM. The CDR3 is 16 residues long. CDR3 amino acids: CASSFEGGDMGDTQYF. DNA of the CDR3: TGTGCCAGCAGTTTTGAGGGGGGCGACATGGGAGATACGCAGTATTTT.

The CDR3 region has the DNA TGTGCCAGCAGCTTGGCCCAAGAGACCCAGTACTTC. As protein: CASSLAQETQYF. This sequence joins TRBV5-8 and TRBJ2-5; D not certain. Germline loops: CDR1 SGHTS, CDR2 YDEGEE. CDR3 length: 12 residues. V lost 0 bases to trimming and J lost 1 base, with 1 base between them.

This clone was counted a single time. The chain's CDR3 is CASSFRDRGLYGYTF. DNA of the CDR3: TGTGCCAGCAGCTTCCGGGACAGGGGGCTATATGGCTACACCTTC. V and J are TRBV7-9 and TRBJ1-2; 12 nucleotides align to TRBD1. Germline V gene data show CDR1 as SEHNR and CDR2 as FQNEAQ (reference sequence). J gave up 5 bases and V 3 bases, and 4 bases lay outside the gene matches. This CDR3 is 15 amino acids long.

V and J are TRBV6-5 and TRBJ2-7; D may correspond to TRBD1 or TRBD2 (5 bases each). Trimming took 5 bases from V and 7 from J, leaving 21 bases between them. The germline V gene encodes CDR1 MNHEY and CDR2 SVGAGI. The CDR3 is 15 residues long. CDR3 sequence: CASSPSLVFEGEQYF. For the CDR3, the DNA is TGTGCCAGCAGTCCCTCCTTAGTGTTTGAGGGGGAGCAGTACTTC.

The V and J genes are TRBV6-7 and TRBJ2-2; D might be TRBD2 (5 bases). TRBV6-7 is filed as an ORF, its function uncertain. This CDR3 is built from 14 residues. V was shortened by 8 bases and J by 3 bases, with 13 bases between the two germline ends. The CDR3 sequence is CASRRGADTGELFF. The DNA of the CDR3 is TGTGCCAGCCGCCGGGGTGCTGACACCGGGGAGCTGTTTTTT.

In regard to this clone: This sample also contains other DNA sequences that code for the same CDR3. The gene calls are TRBV6-6 and TRBJ2-7; tentatively, D is TRBD1 or TRBD2 (5 bases each). CDR1 is MNHNY and CDR2 is SVGAGI in the germline V gene (reference sequence). The V gene lost 1 base and the J gene lost 2 bases, with 15 bases spanning the gap. CDR3 size: 16 residues. As DNA, the CDR3 is TGTGCCAGCAGTTACTTTATGAGGGACGGAGCCTACGAGCAGTACTTC. Translated, it gives CASSYFMRDGAYEQYF.

This clone was seen once. The chain employs TRBV19 and TRBJ2-5; D might be TRBD2 (5 bases). V was pared by 0 bases and J by 4 bases, with 9 bases between. The CDR3 is 14 residues long. The germline CDR1 and CDR2 sequences are LNHDA and SQIVND (reference sequence). The CDR3 sequence is CASSIDLEGETQYF. CDR3 DNA: TGTGCCAGTAGTATAGATCTAGAGGGAGAGACCCAGTACTTC.

The rearrangement uses TRBV2 and TRBJ2-1, with TRBD2 identical over 12 bases. The germline CDR1 and CDR2 sequences are SNHLY and FYNNEI. V dropped 7 bases and J dropped 8; count of bases not matched to a gene: 12. The length of the CDR3 is 16 residues. Written as DNA, the CDR3 is TGTGCCAGCATGGGATCGGCTAGCGGGAGGGGTGATGAGCAGTTCTTC. This codes for CASMGSASGRGDEQFF.

This clone has only a few counts. The rearrangement uses TRBV5-8 and TRBJ1-5; D remains unclear. V was pared by 0 bases and J by 6 bases, with 7 bases between. CDR3 length equals 13 residues. Per germline, CDR1 SGHTS and CDR2 YDEGEE. As DNA, the CDR3 is TGTGCCAGCAGCTTGGCCTCAAGTCAGCCCCAGCATTTT. It encodes CASSLASSQPQHF.

The genes are TRBV28 and TRBJ1-2; D uncertain. Trimming removed 3 bases from V and 8 bases from J, with 7 bases in between. This CDR3 region has 11 residues. Germline V gives CDR1 MDHEN, CDR2 SYDVKM. Here the CDR3 reads CASSFSSGYTF. The CDR3 coding sequence is TGTGCCAGCAGTTTCTCGTCAGGCTACACCTTC.

The chain uses TRBV7-2 and TRBJ2-2; 8 positions agree with TRBD2. The trim removed 5 bases at V and 7 bases at J, leaving 3 bases unmatched. The CDR3 has 13 residues. The V gene's germline CDR1 is SGHTA and CDR2 FQGNSA. CDR3: CASSKRENGELFF. In DNA, the CDR3 is TGTGCCAGCAGCAAGCGGGAGAACGGGGAGCTGTTTTTT.

The chain is built from TRBV6-5 and TRBJ2-1; TRBD1 is a possible D gene (5 bases). Between the trimmed V and J ends, which lost 7 bases and 3 bases, there was a span of 7 bases. The CDR3 covers 12 residues. The germline CDR1 and CDR2 sequences are MNHEY and SVGAGI. CDR3 bases: TGTGCCAGCACCGACAGCTACAATGAGCAGTTCTTC. Its translation: CASTDSYNEQFF.

The chain recombines TRBV19 with TRBJ1-4, with D unresolved. The CDR3 spans 15 residues. Trimming removed 3 bases at V and 0 bases at J, with 8 bases between. CDR1 is LNHDA, CDR2 SQIVND, per germline (reference sequence). Here the CDR3 reads CASSIGVATNEKLFF. In nucleotides, the CDR3 is TGTGCCAGTAGTATTGGGGTAGCAACTAATGAAAAACTGTTTTTT.

The chain employs TRBV4-3 and TRBJ1-2; 8 nucleotides agree with TRBD1. The CDR3 sequence is 17 residues long. CDR1 is LGHNA, CDR2 YSLEER, per germline. The ends lost 0 bases at V and 1 base at J; junction bases unmatched: 7. In nucleotides, the CDR3 is TGCGCCAGCAGCCAAGACAGGACAGGGCGCTTTAACTATGGCTACACCTTC. Its protein product is CASSQDRTGRFNYGYTF.

The CDR3 coding sequence is TGCAGCGTTGAGGGAGGGTTGAGCACTGAAGCTTTCTTT. Translating gives CSVEGGLSTEAFF. This chain uses TRBV29-1 with TRBJ1-1; D gene ambiguous. The CDR3 is made up of 13 amino acids. V lost 3 bases, J lost 4 bases, and 12 bases lay in between. Germline V CDR1 and CDR2: SQVTM, ANQGSEA.

This sequence joins TRBV28 and TRBJ2-7; no clear D gene. The germline V and J ends were trimmed by 3 bases and 2 bases, with 8 bases remaining between them. Germline V gives CDR1 MDHEN, CDR2 SYDVKM. This CDR3 spans 13 amino acids. The CDR3 DNA sequence: TGTGCCAGCAGTTTGGACGGCACCTACGAGCAGTACTTC. Translated: CASSLDGTYEQYF.